One sample yielded the 13 T cell receptor beta chains listed below, sequenced in a study of cytomegalovirus exposure and HLA in healthy donors. Use of 60 Vbeta and 13 Jbeta primers characterized the PCR. Clones were read by immunoSEQ multiplex PCR, and TCRdb kept only the in-frame ones, dropping some. The sample lists 180,000 or so clones; over 75% were seen once. Material for sequencing was PBMCs. These receptors were taken from a man in his fifties in good health and CMV-seropositive.

The chain uses TRBV5-5 and TRBJ2-5; 8 bases align to TRBD1. The germline gives CDR1 SGHKS, CDR2 YYEKEE (reference sequence). Trimming cost V 2 bases and J 0 bases; bases outside gene matches: 6. The CDR3 is made up of 16 amino acids. CDR3 residues: CASSFRDRRYQETQYF. CDR3 coding DNA: TGTGCCAGCAGCTTTCGGGACAGGAGATACCAAGAGACCCAGTACTTC.

The chain joins TRBV7-8 to TRBJ2-1; TRBD2 is a possible D gene (5 bases). The V gene lost 5 bases and the J gene lost 3 bases, with 11 bases spanning the gap. CDR3 length: 14 amino acids. CDR1 and CDR2 from the germline V gene are SGHVS and FQNEAQ. The CDR3 sequence is CASSLGGNYNEQFF. The CDR3 region has the DNA TGTGCCAGCAGCCTCGGAGGCAACTACAATGAGCAGTTCTTC.

The chain recombines TRBV19 with TRBJ2-3; D gene uncertain. V lost 1 base to trimming and J lost 2 bases, with 10 bases between them. This CDR3 has 15 amino acids. The V gene's germline CDR1 is LNHDA and CDR2 SQIVND (reference sequence). DNA for the CDR3: TGTGCCAGTAGTATAGGGGCTGCACCCACAGATACGCAGTATTTT. This translates into CASSIGAAPTDTQYF. Full variable domain (outside the CDR3, taken from reference TRBV19 and TRBJ2-3): DGGITQSPKYLFRKEGQNVTLSCEQNLNHDAMYWYRQDPGQGLRLIYYSQIVNDFQKGDIAEGYSVSREKKESFPLTVTSAQKNPTAFYLCASSIGAAPTDTQYFGPGTRLTVL.

This chain links TRBV5-1 with TRBJ2-2; 9 bases are shared with TRBD1. This CDR3 spans 15 amino acids. Germline CDR1 is SGHRS and CDR2 is YFSETQ. The trim removed 5 bases at V and 5 bases at J, leaving 7 bases unmatched. DNA of the CDR3: TGCGCCAGCAGACTCGACAGGGGGGTAACCGGGGAGCTGTTTTTT. It codes for CASRLDRGVTGELFF.

The chain employs TRBV19 and TRBJ1-4, with D possibly being TRBD1 (5 bases). V lost 7 bases and J 0 bases, leaving 15 bases between the germline ends. CDR1 LNHDA and CDR2 SQIVND come from the germline V gene (reference sequence). The CDR3 is 16 amino acids. The CDR3 DNA sequence: TGTGCCAGTACTCCGGACACCCTTGCAACTAATGAAAAACTGTTTTTT. Amino acids: CASTPDTLATNEKLFF.

The V gene is TRBV7-8, the J gene TRBJ2-4, with D perhaps matching TRBD2 (5 bases). Germline loops: CDR1 SGHVS, CDR2 FQNEAQ. The CDR3 spans 18 residues. V was cut by 1 base and J by 0 bases, with 16 bases left in between. This chain's CDR3 is CASSLGLRGGSAKNIQYF. The CDR3, as DNA: TGTGCCAGCAGCTTAGGGTTACGGGGTGGTTCAGCCAAAAACATTCAGTACTTC.

This chain joins TRBV19 and TRBJ2-1; 8 bases line up with TRBD1. Germline V gives CDR1 LNHDA, CDR2 SQIVND (reference sequence). V shed 3 bases and J 1 base; nucleotides not matched to a gene: 2. The CDR3 runs to 15 residues. The CDR3 region has the DNA TGTGCCAGTAGTATCGACAGGGGATCCTACAATGAGCAGTTCTTC. Residues: CASSIDRGSYNEQFF.

This clone appeared a single time. This rearrangement joins TRBV6-6 to TRBJ1-1; 8 nucleotides align to TRBD1. Trimming removed 4 bases from V and 8 bases from J; junction bases left unmatched: 6. In germline, CDR1 is MNHNY, CDR2 SVGAGI (reference sequence). The CDR3 extends over 13 amino acids. The CDR3 loop is CASSFLDRAEAFF. The CDR3 nucleotides are TGTGCCAGCAGTTTTTTGGACAGGGCGGAAGCTTTCTTT.

The chain has TRBV4-1 and TRBJ2-7; 7 nucleotides match TRBD2. There are 13 residues in the CDR3. Germline assignment: CDR1 MGHRA and CDR2 YSYEKL. The junction had 0 bases not matched to a gene; V was cut back by 1 base and J by 3 bases. The CDR3 region is CASSQGGGYEQYV. Written as DNA, the CDR3 is TGCGCCAGCAGCCAAGGGGGGGGCTACGAGCAGTACGTC.

The chain employs TRBV19 and TRBJ2-1; 12 bases are shared with TRBD1. V gave up 3 bases and J gave up 7 bases; unmatched junction bases: 7. The CDR3 covers 16 residues. Germline CDR1 and CDR2: LNHDA and SQIVND (reference sequence). This chain's CDR3 is CASSILGTGGWNEQFF. The CDR3 DNA reads as TGTGCCAGTAGTATCTTGGGGACAGGGGGCTGGAATGAGCAGTTCTTC.

This sequence joins TRBV18 and TRBJ2-5; no definite D call. Germline V gives CDR1 KGHSH, CDR2 LQKENI. This CDR3 region has 13 residues. V gave up 3 bases and J gave up 5 bases, with 10 bases separating them. CDR3 residues: CASSPLQDETQYF. The CDR3 coding sequence is TGTGCCAGCTCACCCTTACAAGATGAGACCCAGTACTTC.

This clone was seen a few times. CDR3: CASSLVDRVGSNEQFF. The CDR3 DNA reads TGCGCCAGCAGCTTGGTAGACAGGGTGGGAAGCAATGAGCAGTTCTTC. V gene TRBV5-1 combines with J gene TRBJ2-1, with 7 bases that match TRBD1. The V gene end was trimmed by 0 bases and the J gene end by 6 bases; junction bases not matched to a gene: 9. The CDR3 is made up of 16 amino acids. Germline V gives CDR1 SGHRS, CDR2 YFSETQ.

This clone was observed a single time. The gene calls are TRBV2 and TRBJ1-2; 9 bases align to TRBD1. V lost 6 bases to trimming and J lost 7 bases; unmatched junction nucleotides: 3. Germline V gene sequence: CDR1 SNHLY, CDR2 FYNNEI. This CDR3 is 12 amino acids long. The chain's CDR3 is CASRQGAGGYTF. The CDR3 region has the DNA TGTGCCAGCAGACAGGGGGCCGGTGGCTACACCTTC.